A single sample is the source of the 5 T cell receptor beta chains below, sequenced in a study of T cells in localized non-small cell lung cancer. Sequenced by immunoSEQ multiplex PCR; TCRdb stores in-frame clones only, minus some. The data hold over 30,000 clones, with roughly 90% observed a single time. The specimen comprised peripheral blood mononuclear cells, sampled before any cancer treatment. The receptors come from a man aged 35 to 69 with stage III lung adenocarcinoma.

The chain has TRBV5-8 and TRBJ2-3; D gene unclear. V dropped 0 bases and J dropped 6 bases, with 14 bases sitting between them. Germline loops: CDR1 SGHTS, CDR2 YDEGEE. The CDR3 extends over 15 amino acids. In nucleotides, the CDR3 is TGTGCCAGCAGCTTGGCCCGCGTCACCCGTGATACGCAGTATTTT. Amino acid sequence: CASSLARVTRDTQYF.

The chain links TRBV27 to TRBJ1-2, with 7 bases matching TRBD1. Losses at the gene ends were 5 bases for V and 9 bases for J; bases not matched to a gene: 12. The CDR3 is 14 amino acids. Germline V gene lookup returns CDR1 MNHEY and CDR2 SMNVEV (reference sequence). CDR3 coding DNA: TGTGCCAGCAGTAACAGACAGGGTGACATGAGCTACACCTTC. This codes for CASSNRQGDMSYTF.

The V and J genes are TRBV6-5 and TRBJ2-2; possible D gene TRBD2, 5 bases. The germline gives CDR1 MNHEY, CDR2 SVGAGI. The V and J ends lost 2 bases and 6 bases respectively, with 7 bases between them. There are 13 residues in the CDR3. This CDR3 is CASSYERPGELFF. CDR3 coding DNA: TGTGCCAGCAGTTACGAGCGGCCCGGGGAGCTGTTTTTT.

V and J are TRBV4-3 and TRBJ2-2; weak D call: TRBD1 (7 bases). The germline V and J ends were trimmed by 4 bases and 8 bases, with 17 bases remaining between them. The CDR3 consists of 15 residues. Germline assignment: CDR1 LGHNA and CDR2 YSLEER. For the CDR3, the DNA is TGCGCCAGCAGCCCTCGGACAGGAGGAGGGGGGGAGCTGTTTTTT. As protein: CASSPRTGGGGELFF.

The chain combines TRBV6-5 with TRBJ2-5, with D possibly matching TRBD2 (5 bases). Trimming left V 5 bases short and J 2 bases short, with 12 bases between. Germline CDR1 MNHEY, CDR2 SVGAGI. The CDR3 contains 14 residues. The CDR3 DNA follows: TGTGCCAGCAGTCCCCACCGGGAACAAGAGACCCAGTACTTC. Encoded protein: CASSPHREQETQYF.